The T cell receptor beta chain described here comes from a study of cytomegalovirus exposure and HLA in healthy donors. As regards this clone: The antigen is not known.

The PCR employed 60 Vbeta primers together with 13 Jbeta primers. Profiled with immunoSEQ multiplex PCR; TCRdb holds only in-frame clones, not every one. Of fewer than 150,000 clones listed, 65% to 85% are singletons. Germline V CDR1 and CDR2: MNHEY, SMNVEV (reference sequence). J lost 0 bases, V lost 0 bases, and 2 bases had no gene match. The CDR3 runs 16 residues. Findings and limits, study-wide: Reportedly, diagnosis of cytomegalovirus status by the classifier showed high specificity and sensitivity.

The specimen was PBMCs. The clonotype comes from a woman aged 18-29 years in good health and CMV-seronegative. This chain links TRBV27 with TRBJ2-1, with 7 positions matching TRBD1. DNA for the CDR3: TGTGCCAGCAGTTTATCGGACAGGCTCTCCTACAATGAGCAGTTCTTC. Translated: CASSLSDRLSYNEQFF.